This T cell receptor (beta chain) was recovered during a study of shared clonotypes between healthy human individuals. General observations from the study: Researchers sampled blood only, noting tissue repertoires likely differ.

As concerns this clone: The antigen remains undetermined.

The CDR3 consists of 13 residues. Trimming shortened V by 4 bases and J by 2 bases, and 10 bases separated the two germline ends. CDR1 SQVTM and CDR2 ANQGSEA come from the germline V gene. Only in-frame clones appear in the TCRdb table, and some are missing; sequencing was by immunoSEQ multiplex PCR. The sample has 2 million to 2.5 million clones; over 85% are singletons. Naive CD8 cells, CD45RO-negative and positively selected for CCR7, excluded terminally differentiated effector memory CD45RA+ cells. Specimen: naive CD8+ T cells sorted from blood. This chain uses TRBV29-1 with TRBJ2-3; TRBD1 is a possible D gene (6 bases). This receptor was identified in a man younger than 30 in good health. CDR3 nucleotide sequence: TGCAGCGTTGGGACAGAAAACACAGATACGCAGTATTTT. Protein product: CSVGTENTDTQYF.